The 16 T cell receptor beta chains in this list originate from one sample, sequenced in a study of blood T cell repertoires in COVID-19. This table comes from immunoSEQ multiplex PCR, and its TCRdb copy is limited to in-frame clones, with some not included. The profile covers almost 100,000 clones, with 86% appearing a single time and around 10% taken by the ten largest. Sequenced sample: peripheral blood. These TCRs come from a man aged 50 to 60 with acute or convalescent COVID-19.

This chain connects TRBV18 to TRBJ1-1, with D tentatively TRBD1 (6 bases). CDR1 and CDR2 from the germline V gene are KGHSH and LQKENI. This CDR3 has 15 residues. Trimming took 3 bases from V and 1 from J, leaving 12 bases between them. The CDR3 DNA reads as TGTGCCAGCTCACCGGACAGTGGAACGAACACTGAAGCTTTCTTT. Its translation is CASSPDSGTNTEAFF. The full variable domain, rest sourced from reference TRBV18 and TRBJ1-1, is NAGVMQNPRHLVRRRGQEARLRCSPMKGHSHVYWYRQLPEEGLKFMVYLQKENIIDESGMPKERFSAEFPKEGPSILRIQQVVRGDSAAYFCASSPDSGTNTEAFFGQGTRLTVV.

The table lists this clone with a few counts. The J gene is TRBJ1-5, the V gene TRBV19; D is undetermined. Germline V lookup: CDR1 LNHDA, CDR2 SQIVND (reference sequence). The V gene lost 2 bases and the J gene lost 10 bases, with 15 bases spanning the gap. This CDR3 has 14 residues. The CDR3 DNA reads TGTGCCAGTAGTATATTGGAGCTGCGGGGACCCCAGCATTTT. It yields the protein CASSILELRGPQHF.

The J gene is TRBJ1-2, the V gene TRBV19; 12 bases match TRBD1. The CDR3 has 15 amino acids. V lost 6 bases, J lost 4 bases, and 6 bases stayed unmatched. CDR1 and CDR2 (germline): LNHDA, SQIVND (reference sequence). The CDR3 DNA reads as TGTGCCAGTAGGACAGGGACAGGGGGCGGCTATGGCTACACCTTC. Amino acids: CASRTGTGGGYGYTF. The full variable domain, its missing parts supplied by reference TRBV19 and TRBJ1-2, is DGGITQSPKYLFRKEGQNVTLSCEQNLNHDAMYWYRQDPGQGLRLIYYSQIVNDFQKGDIAEGYSVSREKKESFPLTVTSAQKNPTAFYLCASRTGTGGGYGYTFGSGTRLTVV.

V usage is TRBV20-1 and J usage is TRBJ1-1; D is uncertain. Germline V gives CDR1 DFQATT, CDR2 SNEGSKA (reference sequence). The CDR3 extends over 9 amino acids. The germline V and J ends were trimmed by 5 bases and 8 bases, with 6 bases remaining between them. The CDR3 nucleotides read TGCAGTGCTCAGGCGGAAGCTTTCTTT. Protein sequence: CSAQAEAFF.

The chain carries TRBV20-1 and TRBJ2-7; D remains ambiguous. The CDR3 has 11 amino acids. Germline V gives CDR1 DFQATT, CDR2 SNEGSKA (reference sequence). V dropped 5 bases and J dropped 7 bases, with 12 bases sitting between them. The CDR3 spells CSAPAVGEQYF. CDR3 coding DNA: TGCAGTGCTCCCGCTGTCGGGGAGCAGTACTTC.

This chain links TRBV24-1 with TRBJ1-1, with D possibly matching TRBD1 (6 bases). The CDR3 contains 14 residues. CDR1 is KGHDR, CDR2 SFDVKD, per germline. V was pared by 6 bases and J by 3 bases, with 13 bases between. CDR3 protein: CATSRRGAYTEAFF. Here the CDR3 DNA reads TGTGCCACCAGTAGGCGGGGGGCCTACACTGAAGCTTTCTTT.

This clone was observed once. The V and J genes are TRBV27 and TRBJ2-3; 10 bases are shared with TRBD2. The CDR3 consists of 20 residues. Germline V CDR1 and CDR2: MNHEY, SMNVEV (reference sequence). With V trimmed by 2 bases and J by 5 bases, 19 bases remained unmatched. For the CDR3, the DNA is TGTGCCAGCAGTTTAAGGGGCGCGGTGCTAGCGGGAGACCTACGAGATACGCAGTATTTT. Its translation: CASSLRGAVLAGDLRDTQYF.

The CDR3: CASSFRPAQETQYF. Here the CDR3 DNA reads TGCGCCAGCAGCTTCAGGCCGGCGCAAGAGACCCAGTACTTC. The J gene is TRBJ2-5, the V gene TRBV5-1; D gene ambiguous. The CDR3 consists of 14 residues. Germline loops: CDR1 SGHRS, CDR2 YFSETQ. With 2 bases removed from V and 2 bases from J, the gap between germline ends came to 10 bases.

Written as DNA, the CDR3 is TGTGCCAGCAGCTCTAAGCGGGAGGGCCCCTACGAGCAGTACTTC. Encoded protein: CASSSKREGPYEQYF. V is TRBV5-6 and J is TRBJ2-7; the match to TRBD2 covers 10 bases. Germline V lookup: CDR1 SGHDT, CDR2 YYEEEE. The CDR3 spans 15 residues. Germline trimming cut 3 bases from V and 2 bases from J; bases unmatched to any gene: 5.

The chain carries TRBV19 and TRBJ2-3, with 7 bases fitting TRBD2. The CDR3 runs to 14 residues. The ends lost 3 bases at V and 6 bases at J; junction bases unmatched: 6. Germline values: CDR1 LNHDA, CDR2 SQIVND (reference sequence). CDR3 amino acids: CASSMGGAADTQYF. In nucleotides, the CDR3 is TGTGCCAGTAGTATGGGAGGGGCAGCGGATACGCAGTATTTT.

This sequence joins TRBV4-1 and TRBJ2-7; 11 nucleotides line up with TRBD2. V lost 0 bases, J lost 0 bases, and 7 bases stayed unmatched. The germline V gene has CDR1 MGHRA and CDR2 YSYEKL. The CDR3 has 18 residues. CDR3 in amino acids: CASSQDPLAGGLSYEQYF. CDR3 sequence (DNA): TGCGCCAGCAGCCAAGATCCGCTAGCGGGAGGACTCTCCTACGAGCAGTACTTC.

This chain joins TRBV11-2 and TRBJ1-2; 7 positions agree with TRBD1. V trimming: 6 bases; J trimming: 8 bases; junction bases outside the gene matches: 9. CDR1 and CDR2 (germline): SGHAT, FQNNGV. The CDR3 is 13 residues long. CDR3: CASSPDRTGGYTF. As DNA, the CDR3 is TGTGCCAGCAGTCCCGACAGGACAGGAGGCTACACCTTC.

The V and J genes are TRBV21-1 and TRBJ1-5. TRBV21-1 counts as a pseudogene. The CDR3 extends over 16 amino acids. The CDR3 DNA follows: TGTGCCAGCAGCAAACGTCGGGGAGATAGCAATCAGCCCCAGCATTTT. Amino acid sequence: CASSKRRGDSNQPQHF.

The chain joins TRBV28 to TRBJ2-3, with TRBD2 matching over 7 bases. After removal of 5 bases from V and 8 bases from J, the junction contained 13 bases not matched to a gene. This CDR3 contains 15 residues. Germline-derived CDR1 and CDR2 are MDHEN and SYDVKM. The CDR3 region is CASSPPGGSGFTQYF. In DNA form, the CDR3 reads TGTGCCAGCAGTCCTCCGGGGGGTTCTGGGTTTACGCAGTATTTT. Looking up the rest from reference TRBV28 and TRBJ2-3 gives the full variable domain: DVKVTQSSRYLVKRTGEKVFLECVQDMDHENMFWYRQDPGLGLRLIYFSYDVKMKEKGDIPEGYSVSREKKERFSLILESASTNQTSMYLCASSPPGGSGFTQYFGPGTRLTVL.

The chain couples TRBV28 to TRBJ2-3; 7 bases align to TRBD1. The CDR3 length is 15 residues. Germline trimming cut 5 bases from V and 1 base from J; bases unmatched to any gene: 6. Germline V CDR1 and CDR2: MDHEN, SYDVKM. CDR3 DNA: TGTGCCAGCAGTGCGATCGGACAGGGCACAGATACGCAGTATTTT. Protein sequence: CASSAIGQGTDTQYF.

J is TRBJ2-3 and V is TRBV30; 10 bases line up with TRBD2. The CDR3 extends over 15 amino acids. The germline CDR1 and CDR2 sequences are GTSNPN and SVGIG (reference sequence). Trimming removed 0 bases from V and 4 bases from J; junction bases left unmatched: 4. This CDR3 reads CAWSVEREGADTQYF. The CDR3 DNA follows: TGTGCCTGGAGTGTTGAGCGGGAGGGGGCAGATACGCAGTATTTT. The entire variable domain, with the rest obtained from reference TRBV30 and TRBJ2-3, is as follows: SQTIHQWPATLVQPVGSPLSLECTVEGTSNPNLYWYRQAAGRGLQLLFYSVGIGQISSEVPQNLSASRPQDRQFILSSKKLLLSDSGFYLCAWSVEREGADTQYFGPGTRLTVL.